These T cell receptor beta chains were read from a single sample in a study of CD8+ T cells in alopecia areata. The method was immunoSEQ multiplex PCR; TCRdb's version includes in-frame clones alone and lacks a portion of them. Altogether around 60,000 clones are present, roughly 50% being singletons, with the ten largest covering just over 20%. Here the sequenced sample was CD8+ T cells sorted from blood, taken at roughly week 36, from a patient treated with tofacitinib. The receptor set was obtained from a human donor with alopecia areata. CDR3s include the opening cysteine and the closing phenylalanine or tryptophan. The D gene is left open where the match is weak. Size tells how often a clone was seen (once, few, many) or the class of an expanded clone, and some rows leave it out.

J | size | D | V | DNA | CDR3
TRBJ1-1 | few | - | TRBV5-6 | TGTGCCAGCAGCTTGGGGGCGAAGAACACTGAAGCTTTCTTT | CASSLGAKNTEAFF
TRBJ2-7 | - | TRBD1 | TRBV2 | TGTGCCAGCAGGAGGACAGGCTACGAGCAGTACTTC | CASRRTGYEQYF
TRBJ1-1 | - | - | TRBV29-1 | TGCAGCGTTGTGGGGACGGGGAACACTGAAGCTTTCTTT | CSVVGTGNTEAFF
TRBJ1-1 | - | - | TRBV5-6 | TGTGCCAGCAGCTTGGCAAGGGGGAACACTGAAGCTTTCTTT | CASSLARGNTEAFF
TRBJ2-5 | few | TRBD1 | TRBV19 | TGTGCCAGCAGACAGGGATCGGAGACCCAGTACTTC | CASRQGSETQYF
TRBJ2-5 | - | TRBD2 | TRBV5-4 | TGTGCCAGCCACAACCTCGGGGGAGGGCCTCGAGAGACCCAGTACTTC | CASHNLGGGPRETQYF
TRBJ2-7 | - | - | TRBV29-1 | TGCAGCGTTTGGATACCGACAGGTTTAACCTACGAGCAGTACTTC | CSVWIPTGLTYEQYF
TRBJ1-1 | few | - | TRBV27 | TGTGCCAGCAATTTTGGAGGGATGAGCACTGAAGCTTTCTTT | CASNFGGMSTEAFF
TRBJ2-7 | - | - | TRBV9 | TGTGCCAGCAGCGTAGGAGACAGCTCCTACGAGCAGTACTTC | CASSVGDSSYEQYF
TRBJ1-3 | - | TRBD1 | TRBV7-6 | TGTGCCAGCAGCCCGGCCGGACAGGAGGAAACTGGAAACACCATATATTTT | CASSPAGQEETGNTIYF
TRBJ1-4 | - | - | TRBV29-1 | TGCAGCGTTGAAGAAGATTTCGGAAGTGAAAAACTGTTTTTT | CSVEEDFGSEKLFF
TRBJ2-7 | few | TRBD2 | TRBV29-1 | TGCAGCGTGGCCCCACGGGAGCGGGAGTACGAGCAGTACTTC | CSVAPREREYEQYF
TRBJ2-7 | - | TRBD2 | TRBV4-2 | TGTGCCAGCAGTCCTCGTGGACTAGCCGCCACCTACGAGCAGTACTTC | CASSPRGLAATYEQYF
TRBJ1-4 | - | - | TRBV7-9 | TGTGCCAGCAGCTCTCTGACCGGGGTTAATGAAAAACTGTTTTTT | CASSSLTGVNEKLFF
TRBJ1-5 | - | - | TRBV30 | TGTGCCTGGAGTGAACAGGGCCTTGGCAATCAGCCCCAGCATTTT | CAWSEQGLGNQPQHF
TRBJ2-7 | - | - | TRBV27 | TGTGCCAGCAGTTTCGGGGCTTCCTACGAGCAGTACTTC | CASSFGASYEQYF
TRBJ2-1 | - | TRBD2 | TRBV29-1 | TGCAGCACCGCCCTGGCGGGAGGCGGTAATGAGCAGTTCTTC | CSTALAGGGNEQFF
TRBJ2-7 | - | - | TRBV7-2 | TGTGCCAGCAGCTTAGTCGGAAGCTCCTACGAGCAGTACTTC | CASSLVGSSYEQYF
TRBJ2-1 | few | TRBD2 | TRBV29-1 | TGCAGCGTTGAAGGCCCTGGTGGCGGGAGTGTTTACAATGAGCAGTTCTTC | CSVEGPGGGSVYNEQFF
TRBJ2-2 | - | TRBD1 | TRBV11-2 | TGTGCCAGCAGCCCTTTCCCAGAGACCGGGACAGGGTTCACCGGGGAGCTGTTTTTT | CASSPFPETGTGFTGELFF
TRBJ1-5 | - | - | TRBV7-8 | TGTGCCAGCAGCTACGGGACGGATAGCAATCAGCCCCAGCATTTT | CASSYGTDSNQPQHF
TRBJ1-2 | - | - | TRBV28 | TGTGCCACAGGACTCCAGGGGTGGAGATATGGCTACACCTTC | CATGLQGWRYGYTF
TRBJ2-1 | few | - | TRBV28 | TGTGCCAGCAGTCCTTCTGATGAGCAGTTCTTC | CASSPSDEQFF
TRBJ1-5 | few | TRBD1 | TRBV5-8 | TGTGCCAGCAGCATCGCGCCAGGGGGGAATCAGCCCCAGCATTTT | CASSIAPGGNQPQHF
TRBJ2-7 | - | - | TRBV29-1 | TGCAGCGTTGATGGGCTAGCGAATGCCTACGAGCAGTACTTC | CSVDGLANAYEQYF
TRBJ2-1 | - | TRBD2 | TRBV6-1 | TGTGCCAGCAGTGAATCTCAACGAGCGGGGCCCTACAATGAGCAGTTCTTC | CASSESQRAGPYNEQFF
TRBJ1-5 | - | - | TRBV30 | TGTGCCTGGAGTGAGGGGGTCCGCAATCAGCCCCAGCATTTT | CAWSEGVRNQPQHF
TRBJ1-3 | - | - | TRBV30 | TGTGCCTGGAGTGCGTTCTCAGGGACTTTTAGCTCTGGAAACACCATATATTTT | CAWSAFSGTFSSGNTIYF
TRBJ2-3 | - | - | TRBV6-1 | TGTGCCAGCAGTGAGACGGAGGGGAGCACAGATACGCAGTATTTT | CASSETEGSTDTQYF
TRBJ1-1 | few | - | TRBV4-2 | TGTGCCAGCAGCCAAGGCCCTTTAGTCACTGTGAACACTGAAGCTTTCTTT | CASSQGPLVTVNTEAFF
TRBJ2-2 | few | - | TRBV30 | TGTTGCACCGGGGAGCTGTTTTTT | CCTGELFF
TRBJ2-3 | - | TRBD2 | TRBV6-4 | TGTGCCAGCAAGGCGGTAGCGGGAGGCACAGATACGCAGTATTTT | CASKAVAGGTDTQYF
TRBJ2-4 | - | TRBD2 | TRBV13 | TGTGCCAGCAGCTTAGAAGGGGGACTAGCGGGAGTCTCATACATTCAGTACTTC | CASSLEGGLAGVSYIQYF
TRBJ2-3 | - | TRBD2 | TRBV7-2 | TGTGCCAGCACCTTACTGGCGGGAGGCCCCACAGATACGCAGTATTTT | CASTLLAGGPTDTQYF
TRBJ1-2 | few | - | TRBV9 | TGTGCCAGCAGCGACGGAGGGTATGGCTACACCTTC | CASSDGGYGYTF
TRBJ2-1 | - | TRBD2 | TRBV30 | TGTGCCTCCAGTATAGCGGGAGGGGGCGATGAGCAGTTCTTC | CASSIAGGGDEQFF
TRBJ2-2 | medium-sized | - | TRBV4-1 | TGCGCCAGCAGCCTACGACTGGGACCCGCCCTAGCTGGGAACACCGGGGAGCTGTTTTTT | CASSLRLGPALAGNTGELFF
TRBJ2-1 | - | - | TRBV28 | TGTGCCAGCAGTCGGGGATTCAGCTCCTACAATGAGCAGTTCTTC | CASSRGFSSYNEQFF
TRBJ2-7 | - | - | TRBV19 | TGTGCCAGTAGTACGGAGAGGAGCCCGGTATACGAGCAGTACTTC | CASSTERSPVYEQYF
TRBJ2-1 | few | - | TRBV19 | TGTGCCAGTAGTCTCGGTCAGGTCGATGAGCAGTTCTTC | CASSLGQVDEQFF
TRBJ2-1 | - | - | TRBV10-3 | TGTGCCATCAGTGAGCCCTATGCAAATTCGCGGTTCTTC | CAISEPYANSRFF
TRBJ1-1 | - | - | TRBV6-6 | TGTGCCAGCAGTTACCAAAACACTGAAGCTTTCTTT | CASSYQNTEAFF
TRBJ2-3 | - | TRBD2 | TRBV6-5 | TGTGCCGGAGGGCGGGAGGACAAAGATACGCAGTATTTT | CAGGREDKDTQYF